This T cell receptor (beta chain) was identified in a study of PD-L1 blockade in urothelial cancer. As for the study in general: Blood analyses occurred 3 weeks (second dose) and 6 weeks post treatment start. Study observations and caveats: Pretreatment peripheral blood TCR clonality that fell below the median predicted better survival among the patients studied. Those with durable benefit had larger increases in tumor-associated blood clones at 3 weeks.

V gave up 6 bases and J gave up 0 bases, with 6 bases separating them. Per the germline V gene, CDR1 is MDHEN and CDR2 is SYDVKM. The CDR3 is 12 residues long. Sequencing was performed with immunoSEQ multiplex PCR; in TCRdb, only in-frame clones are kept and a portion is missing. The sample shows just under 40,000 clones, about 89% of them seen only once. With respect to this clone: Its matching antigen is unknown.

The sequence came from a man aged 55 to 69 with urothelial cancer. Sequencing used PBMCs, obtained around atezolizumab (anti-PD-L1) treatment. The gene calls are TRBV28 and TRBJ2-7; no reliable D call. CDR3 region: CASRLSSYEQYF. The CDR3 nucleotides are TGTGCCAGCAGACTCTCCTCCTACGAGCAGTACTTC. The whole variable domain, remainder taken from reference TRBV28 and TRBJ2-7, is DVKVTQSSRYLVKRTGEKVFLECVQDMDHENMFWYRQDPGLGLRLIYFSYDVKMKEKGDIPEGYSVSREKKERFSLILESASTNQTSMYLCASRLSSYEQYFGPGTRLTVT.